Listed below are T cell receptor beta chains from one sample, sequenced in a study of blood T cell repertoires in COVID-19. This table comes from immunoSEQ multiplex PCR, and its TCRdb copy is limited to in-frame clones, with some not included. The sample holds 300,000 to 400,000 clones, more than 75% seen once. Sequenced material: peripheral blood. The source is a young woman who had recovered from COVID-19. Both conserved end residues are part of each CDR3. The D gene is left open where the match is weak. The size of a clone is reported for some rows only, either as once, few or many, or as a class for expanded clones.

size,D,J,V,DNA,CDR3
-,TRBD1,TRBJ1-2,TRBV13,TGTGCCAGCGGACAGGGGGATGGCTACACCTTC,CASGQGDGYTF
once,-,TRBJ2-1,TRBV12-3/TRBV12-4,TGTGCCAGCAGTTTTTGGAGCTACAATGAGCAGTTCTTC,CASSFWSYNEQFF
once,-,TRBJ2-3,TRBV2,TGTGCCAGCAGTGTCGCCCAGATTAGCACAGATACGCAGTATTTT,CASSVAQISTDTQYF
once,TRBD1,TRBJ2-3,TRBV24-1,TGTGCCACGGGGACAGGGGGGGTTAGCACAGATACGCAGTATTTT,CATGTGGVSTDTQYF
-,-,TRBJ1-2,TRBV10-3,TGTGCCATCACCACCGGGGAGGGAGGGTTCTATGGCTACACCTTC,CAITTGEGGFYGYTF
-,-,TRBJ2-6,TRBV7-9,TGTGCCAGCTCCAACGGGGGTTCTGGGGCCAACGTCCTGACTTTC,CASSNGGSGANVLTF
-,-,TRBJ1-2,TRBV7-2,TGTGCCAGCAGCCCCCGTTACTATGGCTACACCTTC,CASSPRYYGYTF
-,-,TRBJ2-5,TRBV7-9,TGTGCCAGCAGCTCTCCCGAGTTGGACCTAGCCCGGGAGACCCAGTACTTC,CASSSPELDLARETQYF
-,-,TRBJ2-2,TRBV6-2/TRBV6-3,TGTGCCAGCAGTTACGGGCGGAGAGGGTCCGGGGAGCTGTTTTTT,CASSYGRRGSGELFF
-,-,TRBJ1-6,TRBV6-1,TGTGCCAGCAGTGATCTACAGGGAAATTCACCCCTCCACTTT,CASSDLQGNSPLHF
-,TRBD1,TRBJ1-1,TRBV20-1,TGCAGTGCTAGTGGCAGGGGGCTCGGGACTGAAGCTTTCTTT,CSASGRGLGTEAFF
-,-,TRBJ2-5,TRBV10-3,TGTGCCTCGAAGACCTCGACAGCCCAAGAGACCCAGTACTTC,CASKTSTAQETQYF
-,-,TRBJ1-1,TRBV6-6,TGTGCCAGCAGTTTCGACAGAATCACTGAAGCTTTCTTT,CASSFDRITEAFF
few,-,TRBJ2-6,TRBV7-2,TGTGCCAGCAGCTTAGTTCCCCCGGGGTCTGGGGCCAACGTCCTGACTTTC,CASSLVPPGSGANVLTF
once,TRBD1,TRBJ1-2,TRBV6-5,TGTGCCAGCAGTTACTCTCCAGGGGGCTATGGCTACACCTTC,CASSYSPGGYGYTF
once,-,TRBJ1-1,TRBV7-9,TGTGCCAGCAGCTTCTCCGGGACACAAGGGGGTGAAGCTTTCTTT,CASSFSGTQGGEAFF
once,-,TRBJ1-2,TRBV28,TGTGCCAGCGGGTTACAAGGGCAGGGGAATTTCTATGGCTACACCTTC,CASGLQGQGNFYGYTF
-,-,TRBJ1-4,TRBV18,TGTGCCAGCTCACCGGGGGGGCGCCCCTGGGAAAAACTGTTTTTT,CASSPGGRPWEKLFF
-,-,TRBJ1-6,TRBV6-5,TGTGCCAGCAGTTACGCACCCCCGGGGGGGGAATCACCCCTCCACTTT,CASSYAPPGGESPLHF
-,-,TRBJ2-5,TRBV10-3,TGTGCCACGAACTCCGCAGGGCAAGAGACCCAGTACTTC,CATNSAGQETQYF
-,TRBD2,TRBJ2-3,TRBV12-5,TGTGCTAGTGGGGGAGCGGGACTAGCGGGAGTCGATACGCAGTATTTT,CASGGAGLAGVDTQYF
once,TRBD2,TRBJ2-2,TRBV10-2,TGCGCCAGCAGGGGCAGCGGGAGGGGGGACGGGGAGCTGTTTTTT,CASRGSGRGDGELFF
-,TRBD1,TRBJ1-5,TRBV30,TGTGCCTGGAGTCCGGGACAGGGGCACCAGCCCCAGCATTTT,CAWSPGQGHQPQHF
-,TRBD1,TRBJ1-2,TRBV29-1,TGCAGCGAAAGGACAGGGGGTGGGGGCTACACCTTC,CSERTGGGGYTF
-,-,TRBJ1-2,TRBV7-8,TGTGCCAGCAGCTTCCGGCAGGCCCCTAATCCCTTTAACTATGGCTACACCTTC,CASSFRQAPNPFNYGYTF
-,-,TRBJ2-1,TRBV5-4,TGTGCCAGCAGCTTGACGGGAGCCCTCAATGAGCAGTTCTTC,CASSLTGALNEQFF
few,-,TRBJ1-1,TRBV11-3,TGTGCCAGCAGCTTATTGGGCGGGGCGGACACTGAAGCTTTCTTT,CASSLLGGADTEAFF
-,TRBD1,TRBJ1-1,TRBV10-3,TGTGCCATCAGGAGTTCTCACGGGACAGTGAACACTGAAGCTTTCTTT,CAIRSSHGTVNTEAFF
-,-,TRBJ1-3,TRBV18,TGTGCCAGCTCACCATATCACAGGGTGGACGGAAACACCATATATTTT,CASSPYHRVDGNTIYF
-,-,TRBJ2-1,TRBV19,TGTGCCAGTAGTCCTCGGTTTATCCGGGACTCATATCTTAATGAGCAGTTCTTC,CASSPRFIRDSYLNEQFF
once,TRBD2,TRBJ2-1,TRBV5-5,TGTGCCAGCACCCTAGCTTTAGCGGGACTTAGGTACAATGAGCAGTTCTTC,CASTLALAGLRYNEQFF
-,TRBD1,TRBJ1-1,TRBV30,TGTGCCTGGAGTGCGATGGTACAGGGGGCGGTCACTGAAGCTTTCTTT,CAWSAMVQGAVTEAFF
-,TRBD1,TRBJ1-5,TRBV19,TGTGCCAGTATCCCGGAAAGGGGGCGGAACAATCAGCCCCAGCATTTT,CASIPERGRNNQPQHF